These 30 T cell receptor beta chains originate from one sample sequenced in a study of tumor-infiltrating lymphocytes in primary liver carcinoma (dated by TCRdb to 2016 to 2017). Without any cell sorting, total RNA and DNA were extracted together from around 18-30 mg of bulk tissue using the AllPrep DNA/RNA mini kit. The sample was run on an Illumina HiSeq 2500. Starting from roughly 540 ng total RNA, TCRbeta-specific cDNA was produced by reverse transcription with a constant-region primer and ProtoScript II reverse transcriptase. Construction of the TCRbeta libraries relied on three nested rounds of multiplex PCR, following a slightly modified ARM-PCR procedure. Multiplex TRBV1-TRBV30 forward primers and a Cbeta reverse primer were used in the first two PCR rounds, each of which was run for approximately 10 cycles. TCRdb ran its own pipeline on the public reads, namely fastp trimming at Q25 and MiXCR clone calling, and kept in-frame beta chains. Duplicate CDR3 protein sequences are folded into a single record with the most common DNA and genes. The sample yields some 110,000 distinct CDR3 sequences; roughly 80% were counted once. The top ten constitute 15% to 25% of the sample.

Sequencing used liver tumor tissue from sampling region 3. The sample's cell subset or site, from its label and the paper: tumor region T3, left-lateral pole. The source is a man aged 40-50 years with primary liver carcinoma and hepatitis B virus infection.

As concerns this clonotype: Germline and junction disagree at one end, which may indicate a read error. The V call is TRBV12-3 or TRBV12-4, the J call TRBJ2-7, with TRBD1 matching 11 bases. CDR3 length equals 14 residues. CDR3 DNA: TGTGCCAGCAACCAAGGACAGGGGGCCTATGAGCACTACTTC. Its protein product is CASNQGQGAYEHYF.

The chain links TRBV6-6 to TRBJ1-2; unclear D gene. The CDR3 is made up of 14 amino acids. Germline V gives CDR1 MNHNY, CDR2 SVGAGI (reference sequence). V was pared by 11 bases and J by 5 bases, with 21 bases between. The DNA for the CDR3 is TGTGCCTCCTATACGGAGCCAGCTATGTATGGCTACACCTTC. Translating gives CASYTEPAMYGYTF.

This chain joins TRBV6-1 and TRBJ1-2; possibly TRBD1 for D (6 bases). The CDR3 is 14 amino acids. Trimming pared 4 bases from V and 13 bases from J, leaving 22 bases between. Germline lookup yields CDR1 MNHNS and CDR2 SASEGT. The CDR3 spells CASSAVRGVYGCTF. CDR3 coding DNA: TGTGCCAGCAGTGCTGTCAGGGGTGTCTATGGATGCACCTTC.

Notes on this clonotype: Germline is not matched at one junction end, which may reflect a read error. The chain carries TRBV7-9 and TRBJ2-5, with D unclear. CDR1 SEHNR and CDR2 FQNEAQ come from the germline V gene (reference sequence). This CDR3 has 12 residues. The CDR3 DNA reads TGCGCCAACAGCCAGGAAGGGGAGACCCAGTACTTC. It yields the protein CANSQEGETQYF.

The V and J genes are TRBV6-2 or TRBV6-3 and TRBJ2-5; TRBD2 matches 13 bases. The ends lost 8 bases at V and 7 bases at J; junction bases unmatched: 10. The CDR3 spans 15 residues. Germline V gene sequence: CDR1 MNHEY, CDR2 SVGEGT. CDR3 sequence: CASCWTSGGGVTQYF. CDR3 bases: TGTGCCAGCTGTTGGACTAGCGGGGGTGGAGTGACCCAGTACTTC.

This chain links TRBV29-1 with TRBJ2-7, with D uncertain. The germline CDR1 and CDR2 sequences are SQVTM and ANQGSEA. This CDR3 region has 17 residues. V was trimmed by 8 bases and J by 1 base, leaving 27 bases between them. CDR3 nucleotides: TGCAGCATCATAGGGCGCTTCGACGGACCCCCGTCCTACGAGCAGTACTTC. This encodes CSIIGRFDGPPSYEQYF.

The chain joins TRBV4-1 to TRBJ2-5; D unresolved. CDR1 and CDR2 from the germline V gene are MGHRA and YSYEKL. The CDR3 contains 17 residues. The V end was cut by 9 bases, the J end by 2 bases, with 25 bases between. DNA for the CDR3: TGCGCCAGTAGCAACCCAGAAAAGGGTGGCCTACAAGAGACCCAGTACTTC. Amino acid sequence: CASSNPEKGGLQETQYF.

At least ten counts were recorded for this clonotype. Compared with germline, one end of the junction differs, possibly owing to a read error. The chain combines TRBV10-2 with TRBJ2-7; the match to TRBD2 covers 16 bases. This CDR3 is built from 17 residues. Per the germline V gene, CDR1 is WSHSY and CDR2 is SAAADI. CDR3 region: CTSTSSGTSGRANEQYF. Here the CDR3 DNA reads TGCACCAGCACCTCATCCGGGACTAGCGGGAGGGCCAACGAGCAGTACTTC.

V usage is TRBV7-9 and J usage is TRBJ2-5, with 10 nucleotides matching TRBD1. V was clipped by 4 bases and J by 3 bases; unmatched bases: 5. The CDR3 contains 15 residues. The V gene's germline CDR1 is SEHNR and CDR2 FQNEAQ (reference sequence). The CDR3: CASSSWTGGEETQYF. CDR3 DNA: TGTGCCAGCAGCTCTTGGACAGGGGGAGAAGAGACCCAGTACTTC. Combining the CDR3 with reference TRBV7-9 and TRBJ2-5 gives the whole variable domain DTGVSQNPRHKITKRGQNVTFRCDPISEHNRLYWYRQTLGQGPEFLTYFQNEAQLEKSRLLSDRFSAERPKGSFSTLEIQRTEQGDSAMYLCASSSWTGGEETQYFGPGTRLLVL.

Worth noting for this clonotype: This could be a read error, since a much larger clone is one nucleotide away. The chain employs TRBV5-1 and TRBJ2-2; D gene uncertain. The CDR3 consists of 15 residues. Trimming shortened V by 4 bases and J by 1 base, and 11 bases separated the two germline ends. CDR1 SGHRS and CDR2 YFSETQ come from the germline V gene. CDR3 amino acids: CASSPVPGNTGELFF. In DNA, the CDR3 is TGCGCCAGCAGCCCAGTACCGGGGAACACCGGGGAGCTGTTTTTT.

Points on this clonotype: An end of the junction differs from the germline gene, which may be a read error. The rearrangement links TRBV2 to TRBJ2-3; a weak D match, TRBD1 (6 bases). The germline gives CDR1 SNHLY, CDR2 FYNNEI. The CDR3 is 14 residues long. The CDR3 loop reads CASRQGPAVDTLYF. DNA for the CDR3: TGTGCCAGCAGGCAGGGGCCGGCGGTAGATACGCTGTATTTT.

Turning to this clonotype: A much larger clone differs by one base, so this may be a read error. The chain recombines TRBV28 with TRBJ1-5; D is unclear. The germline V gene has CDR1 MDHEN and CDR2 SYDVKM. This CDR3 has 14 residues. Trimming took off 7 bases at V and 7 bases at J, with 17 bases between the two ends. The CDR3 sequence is CASKIGRDHQPQHF. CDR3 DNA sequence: TGTGCCAGCAAGATCGGGAGGGATCACCAGCCCCAGCATTTT.

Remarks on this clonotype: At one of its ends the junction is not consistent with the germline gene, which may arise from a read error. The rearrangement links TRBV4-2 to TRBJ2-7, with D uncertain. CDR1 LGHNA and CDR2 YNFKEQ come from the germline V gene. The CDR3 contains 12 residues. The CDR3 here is CASGQGRNEQHF. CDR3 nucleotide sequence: TGTGCCAGCGGCCAAGGTCGGAACGAGCAGCACTTC.

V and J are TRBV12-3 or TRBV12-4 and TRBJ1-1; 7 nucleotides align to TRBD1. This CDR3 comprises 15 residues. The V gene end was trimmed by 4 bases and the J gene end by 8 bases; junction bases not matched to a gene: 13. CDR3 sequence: CASSSRIGGRTEAFF. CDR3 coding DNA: TGTGCCAGCAGTTCCCGGATAGGGGGCAGAACCGAAGCTTTCTTT.

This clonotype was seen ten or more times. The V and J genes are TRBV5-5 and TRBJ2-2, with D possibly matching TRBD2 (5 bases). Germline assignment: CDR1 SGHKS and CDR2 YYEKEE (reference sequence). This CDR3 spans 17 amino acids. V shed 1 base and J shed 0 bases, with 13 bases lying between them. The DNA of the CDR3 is TGTGCCAGCAGCTTGCGAGGGTTGGGCGCGAACACCGGGGAGCTGTTTTTT. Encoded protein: CASSLRGLGANTGELFF.

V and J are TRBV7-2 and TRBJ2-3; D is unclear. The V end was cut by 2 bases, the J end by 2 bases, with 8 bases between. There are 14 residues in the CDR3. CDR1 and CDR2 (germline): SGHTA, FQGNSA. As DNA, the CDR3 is TGTGCCAGCAGCTTAAATTGGATCACAGATACGCAGTATTTT. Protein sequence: CASSLNWITDTQYF.

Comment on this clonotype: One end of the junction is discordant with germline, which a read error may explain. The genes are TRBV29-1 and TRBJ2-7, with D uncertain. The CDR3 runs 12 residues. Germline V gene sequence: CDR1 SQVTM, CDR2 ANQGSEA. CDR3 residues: CSVSISAYERYF. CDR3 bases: TGCAGTGTTTCCATATCAGCCTACGAGCGGTACTTC.

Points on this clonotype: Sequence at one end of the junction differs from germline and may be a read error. DNA for the CDR3: TGCGCCAGCAGCCAAGATCTCCAGGGGCAAGGGTCGTCCTATAGTTCACCCCTCCACTTT. Translated: CASSQDLQGQGSSYSSPLHF. This chain joins TRBV4-3 and TRBJ1-6; D may be TRBD1 (6 bases). Germline assignment: CDR1 LGHNA and CDR2 YSLEER. This CDR3 spans 20 amino acids.

The CDR3 DNA reads TGTGCCAGCAGCGTAGGCGACTGGGACGGAGATACGCAGTATTTT. The encoded protein is CASSVGDWDGDTQYF. V gene TRBV9 combines with J gene TRBJ2-3; either TRBD1 or TRBD2 may fit D (5 bases each). V was clipped by 0 bases and J by 5 bases, with 13 bases between them. The CDR3 contains 15 residues. Germline-derived CDR1 and CDR2 are SGDLS and YYNGEE.

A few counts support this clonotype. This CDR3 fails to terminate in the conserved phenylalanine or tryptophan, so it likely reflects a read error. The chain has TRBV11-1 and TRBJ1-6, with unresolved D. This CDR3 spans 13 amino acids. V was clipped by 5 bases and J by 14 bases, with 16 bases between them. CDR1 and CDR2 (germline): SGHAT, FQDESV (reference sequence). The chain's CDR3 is CASSRTLVSSLHL. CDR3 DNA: TGTGCCAGCAGCCGGACGCTGGTCTCATCCCTCCACCTT.

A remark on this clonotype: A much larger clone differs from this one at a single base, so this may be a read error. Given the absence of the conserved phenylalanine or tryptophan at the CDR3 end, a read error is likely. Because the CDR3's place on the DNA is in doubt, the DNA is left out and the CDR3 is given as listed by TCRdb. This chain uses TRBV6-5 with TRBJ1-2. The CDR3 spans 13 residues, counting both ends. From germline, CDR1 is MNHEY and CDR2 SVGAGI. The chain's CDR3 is CASSPLYSYGYAL.

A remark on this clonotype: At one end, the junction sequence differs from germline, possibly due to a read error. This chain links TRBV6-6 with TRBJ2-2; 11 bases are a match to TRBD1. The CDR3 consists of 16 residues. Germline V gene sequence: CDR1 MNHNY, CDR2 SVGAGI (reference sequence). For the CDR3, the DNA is TGTACCAGCAGTTTGCCGGGACAGGGGGGAACCGGTGAGCTGTTTTTT. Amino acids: CTSSLPGQGGTGELFF.

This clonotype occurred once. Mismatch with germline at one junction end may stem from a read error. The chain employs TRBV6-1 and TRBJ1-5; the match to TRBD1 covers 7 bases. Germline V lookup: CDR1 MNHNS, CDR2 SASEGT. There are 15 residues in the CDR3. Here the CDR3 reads CASSGDSFSNQAQHF. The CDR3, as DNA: TGTGCCAGCAGTGGGGACAGCTTTAGCAATCAGGCCCAGCATTTC.

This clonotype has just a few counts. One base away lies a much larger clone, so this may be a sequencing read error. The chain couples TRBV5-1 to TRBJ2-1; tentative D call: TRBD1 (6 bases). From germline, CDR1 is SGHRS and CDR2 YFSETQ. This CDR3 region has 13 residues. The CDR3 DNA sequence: TGCGCCAGCAACTTGGGAAAACAGGGAAGGCAGTTCTTC. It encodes CASNLGKQGRQFF. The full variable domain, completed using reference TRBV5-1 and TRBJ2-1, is KAGVTQTPRYLIKTRGQQVTLSCSPISGHRSVSWYQQTPGQGLQFLFEYFSETQRNKGNFPGRFSGRQFSNSRSEMNVSTLELGDSALYLCASNLGKQGRQFFGPGTRLTVL.

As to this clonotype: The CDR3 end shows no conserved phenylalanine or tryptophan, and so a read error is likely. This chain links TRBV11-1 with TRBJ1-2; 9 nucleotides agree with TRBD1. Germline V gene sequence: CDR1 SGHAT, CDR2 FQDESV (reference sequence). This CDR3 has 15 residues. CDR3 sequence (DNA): TGTGACAGCAGCCTGGGACAGGGTCAGAGCTATGGCTACACCTCC. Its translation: CDSSLGQGQSYGYTS.

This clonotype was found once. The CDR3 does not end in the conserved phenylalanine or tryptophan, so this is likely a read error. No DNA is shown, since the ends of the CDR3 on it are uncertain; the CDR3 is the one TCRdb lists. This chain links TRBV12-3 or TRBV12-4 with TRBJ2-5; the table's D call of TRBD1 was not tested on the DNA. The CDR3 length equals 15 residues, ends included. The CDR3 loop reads CASSSGTGDQETQYL.

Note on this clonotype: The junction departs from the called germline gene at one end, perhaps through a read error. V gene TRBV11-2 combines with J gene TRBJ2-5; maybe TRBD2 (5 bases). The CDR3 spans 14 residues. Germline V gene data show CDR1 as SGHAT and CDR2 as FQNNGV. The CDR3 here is CTSSLYGDRETQYF. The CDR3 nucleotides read TGTACCAGCAGCTTATACGGGGATAGGGAGACCCAGTACTTC. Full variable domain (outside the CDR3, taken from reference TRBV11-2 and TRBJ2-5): EAGVAQSPRYKIIEKRQSVAFWCNPISGHATLYWYQQILGQGPKLLIQFQNNGVVDDSQLPKDRFSAERLKGVDSTLKIQPAKLEDSAVYLCTSSLYGDRETQYFGPGTRLLVL.

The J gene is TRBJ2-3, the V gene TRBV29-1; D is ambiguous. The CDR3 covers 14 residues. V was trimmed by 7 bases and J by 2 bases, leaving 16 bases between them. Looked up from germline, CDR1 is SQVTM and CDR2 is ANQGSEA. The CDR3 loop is CSAPELLLTDTQYF. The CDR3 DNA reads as TGCAGCGCCCCCGAGCTCCTCCTCACAGATACGCAGTATTTT.

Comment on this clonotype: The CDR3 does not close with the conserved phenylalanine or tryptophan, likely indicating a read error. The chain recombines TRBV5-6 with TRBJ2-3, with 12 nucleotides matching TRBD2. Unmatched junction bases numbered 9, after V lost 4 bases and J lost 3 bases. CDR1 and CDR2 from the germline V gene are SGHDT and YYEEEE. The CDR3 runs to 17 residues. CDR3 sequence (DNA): TGTGCCAGCAGCCAGAATGGACTAGCGGGGATAACAGATACGCAGTATTCT. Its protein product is CASSQNGLAGITDTQYS.

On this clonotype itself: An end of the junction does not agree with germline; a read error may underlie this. The CDR3 DNA is TGCACCGTTGGGCTTCAAGAGGCCCAGTACTTC. It specifies CTVGLQEAQYF. The chain has TRBV29-1 and TRBJ2-5; no firm D call. Germline assignment: CDR1 SQVTM and CDR2 ANQGSEA. CDR3 length equals 11 residues.